The next 10 T cell receptor beta chains were all read from a single sample in a study of post-analysis software for immune sequencing data. Incorporated into the TCR beta cDNA libraries were unique molecular identifiers, which served to reduce PCR and sequencing biases. TCRdb itself ran the PCR reads through MiXCR, one entry per CDR3 protein. This table holds around 770,000 distinct CDR3 sequences, 46% found once. Their cognate antigens are unknown. Whole-study findings and limits: Roughly 5 TRBV segments occurring more often in patients than controls included TRBV5-6, TRBV5-1 and TRBV20-1.

The sequenced sample consisted of blood. Receptors originate from a girl aged 10-17 years with multiple sclerosis.

This clonotype was seen a handful of times. This chain links TRBV3-1 with TRBJ2-2; a weak D match, TRBD2 (5 bases). Germline CDR1 reads LGHDT; CDR2 reads YNNKEL (reference sequence). V was clipped by 4 bases and J by 0 bases, with 9 bases between them. The CDR3 extends over 15 amino acids. Here the CDR3 reads CASSRSGANTGELFF. The CDR3 nucleotides read TGTGCCAGCAGCCGTTCCGGGGCGAACACCGGGGAGCTGTTTTTT.

This clonotype was picked up a small number of times. This chain joins TRBV27 and TRBJ1-4, with no clear D. V was cut by 10 bases and J by 5 bases, with 17 bases left in between. This CDR3 has 14 residues. CDR1 and CDR2 from the germline V gene are MNHEY and SMNVEV (reference sequence). The CDR3: CATGRRRSNEKLFF. CDR3 DNA: TGTGCCACCGGCCGCAGGCGGTCCAATGAAAAACTGTTTTTT. The whole variable domain, filled in from reference TRBV27 and TRBJ1-4, reads EAQVTQNPRYLITVTGKKLTVTCSQNMNHEYMSWYRQDPGLGLRQIYYSMNVEVTDKGDVPEGYKVSRKEKRNFPLILESPSPNQTSLYFCATGRRRSNEKLFFGSGTQLSVL.

V is TRBV2 and J is TRBJ2-3; D remains ambiguous. CDR1 and CDR2 from the germline V gene are SNHLY and FYNNEI. The CDR3 consists of 14 residues. The V end lost 1 base, the J end lost 2 bases, and 7 bases lay between the germline ends. The CDR3 nucleotides are TGTGCCAGCAGTGAAGAGCGCTACACAGATACGCAGTATTTT. Translating it yields CASSEERYTDTQYF.

This chain links TRBV12-3 or TRBV12-4 with TRBJ2-3; TRBD2 matches at 7 bases. This CDR3 has 16 residues. Trimming removed 7 bases from V and 1 base from J; junction bases left unmatched: 11. The chain's CDR3 is CASNSGGTPGTDTQYF. The CDR3 DNA follows: TGTGCCAGCAACTCGGGAGGTACGCCCGGCACAGATACGCAGTATTTT.

In the case of this clonotype: One end of the junction is discordant with germline, which a read error may explain. The chain has TRBV28 and TRBJ2-1; D may match TRBD1 or TRBD2 (5 bases each). This CDR3 is 14 amino acids long. Germline assignment: CDR1 MDHEN and CDR2 SYDVKM. CDR3: CASTGEGAYNEQFF. In DNA, the CDR3 is TGTGCCAGCACCGGGGAAGGGGCTTACAATGAACAGTTCTTC.

This clonotype was detected only a few times. The J gene is TRBJ2-7, the V gene TRBV7-2, with D tentatively TRBD2 (6 bases). The CDR3 spans 14 residues. Trimming removed 2 bases at V and 2 bases at J, with 10 bases between. The germline V gene encodes CDR1 SGHTA and CDR2 FQGNSA. CDR3 nucleotide sequence: TGTGCCAGCAGCTTATCCTGGGAGGCCTACGAGCAGTACTTC. Protein: CASSLSWEAYEQYF.

This clonotype was counted a few times. This chain uses TRBV29-1 with TRBJ1-1; no reliable D call. The germline CDR1 and CDR2 sequences are SQVTM and ANQGSEA. V shed 6 bases and J shed 1 base, with 12 bases lying between them. The CDR3 length is 13 residues. DNA for the CDR3: TGCAGCGTCGCGTCGGTCTCGAACACTGAAGCTTTCTTT. This codes for CSVASVSNTEAFF.

J is TRBJ2-5 and V is TRBV27, with D possibly being TRBD2 (5 bases). The last part of the DNA fits TRBJ2-7 better; the J call may be wrong. CDR1 is MNHEY, CDR2 SMNVEV, per germline (reference sequence). The CDR3 sequence is 13 residues long. This chain's CDR3 is CASSFARGYEQYF. In nucleotides, the CDR3 is TGTGCCAGCAGTTTCGCTCGAGGGTACGAGCAGTACTTC.

This chain uses TRBV7-6 with TRBJ2-1; TRBD2 aligns across 7 bases. The CDR3 runs 18 residues. With 2 bases clipped from V and 0 bases from J, the junction kept 10 bases outside the gene matches. In germline, CDR1 is SGHVS, CDR2 FNYEAQ. The CDR3 loop is CASSLLGSGGSSYNEQFF. The CDR3 coding sequence is TGTGCCAGCAGCTTATTAGGTTCGGGCGGGAGCTCCTACAATGAGCAGTTCTTC.

DNA for the CDR3: TGTGCCAGCAGGGGGAATGGGGCAGGCAAAAACATTCAGTACTTC. Protein product: CASRGNGAGKNIQYF. The chain combines TRBV6-5 with TRBJ2-4; the D gene is possibly TRBD1 (5 bases). This CDR3 region has 15 residues. Per germline, CDR1 MNHEY and CDR2 SVGAGI. The germline V and J ends were trimmed by 6 bases and 3 bases, with 15 bases remaining between them.